What follows is one T cell receptor beta chain and its context. The antigen is not known. Study-wide findings and caveats: The TCR gene usage of tumor memory CD4+ T cells clustered together with blood and lymph node memory CD4+ cells and with lymph node naive CD4+ cells. Greatest tumor Treg TCR overlap was with tumor naive CD4+ cells.

Constant-region reverse primers amplified full-length variable regions, followed by semi-nested Nested Universal Primer A PCR. A single record per CDR3 protein comes from TCRdb applying MiXCR to the 5' RACE reads. The sample shows 62,000 or so distinct CDR3 sequences, around 24% of them seen only once. Tregs were sorted as CD4+CD25+CD127-/low cells. The V gene lost 1 base and the J gene lost 1 base, with 5 bases spanning the gap. CDR3 length: 14 amino acids. Germline V lookup: CDR1 SGHAT, CDR2 FQNNGV. Input material: tumor-infiltrating Tregs sorted from the breast tumor. The chain is built from TRBV11-2 and TRBJ1-3; D is perhaps TRBD1 (5 bases). The sequence came from a female donor with breast cancer. The CDR3 is CASSLAGSGNTIYF. The CDR3, as DNA: TGTGCCAGCAGCTTAGCAGGGTCTGGAAACACCATATATTTT.